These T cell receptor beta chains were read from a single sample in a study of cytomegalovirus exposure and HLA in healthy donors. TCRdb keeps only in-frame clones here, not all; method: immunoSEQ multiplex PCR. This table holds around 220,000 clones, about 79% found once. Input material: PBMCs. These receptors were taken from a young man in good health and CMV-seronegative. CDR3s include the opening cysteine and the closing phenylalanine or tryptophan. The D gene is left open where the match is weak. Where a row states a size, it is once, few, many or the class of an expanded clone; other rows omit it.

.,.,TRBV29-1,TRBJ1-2,TGCAGCGTCTCAGATGGCTACACCTTC,CSVSDGYTF
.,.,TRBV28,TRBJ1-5,TGTGCCAGCAGTTCTACATCCAGGGCTAGGTTGGGTGACCAGCCCCAGCATTTT,CASSSTSRARLGDQPQHF
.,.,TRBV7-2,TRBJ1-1,TGTGCCAGCAGCTTAGTGGGGCAATCTGAAGCTTTCTTT,CASSLVGQSEAFF
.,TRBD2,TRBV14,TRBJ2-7,TGTGCCAGCAGCCAATTCCCCCCCAGACTAGCGGGAGATCGGTACGAGCAGTACTTC,CASSQFPPRLAGDRYEQYF
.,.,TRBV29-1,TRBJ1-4,TGCAGCATTTCCAGCGGAGTTAATGAAAAACTGTTTTTT,CSISSGVNEKLFF
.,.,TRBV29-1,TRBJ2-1,TGCAGCGTTGCATTTCAGGGTCATGAGCAGTTCTTC,CSVAFQGHEQFF
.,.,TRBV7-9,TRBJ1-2,TGTGCCAGCAGCCCGGACAGTTTTCGCTATGGCTACACCTTC,CASSPDSFRYGYTF
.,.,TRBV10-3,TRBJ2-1,TGTGCCATCAGTGAGTCGGGGGGAGCGTCCTACAATGAGCAGTTCTTC,CAISESGGASYNEQFF
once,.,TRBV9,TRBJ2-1,TGTGCCTCATCCTTTAGCCTCTCCTACAATGAGCAGTTCTTC,CASSFSLSYNEQFF
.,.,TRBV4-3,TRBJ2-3,TGCGCCAGCAGCCACCAATTAGCGGAGGGGGGGGCAGATACGCAGTATTTT,CASSHQLAEGGADTQYF
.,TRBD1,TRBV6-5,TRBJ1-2,TGTGCCAGCCGGGGACAGGGTAACTATGGCTACACCTTC,CASRGQGNYGYTF
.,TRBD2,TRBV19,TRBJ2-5,TGTGCCAGTAGTAGACTAGCCCAGTACCAAGAGACCCAGTACTTC,CASSRLAQYQETQYF
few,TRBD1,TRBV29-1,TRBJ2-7,TGCAGCGTCCGGACAGGGGCTGGGGGCGAGCAGTACTTC,CSVRTGAGGEQYF
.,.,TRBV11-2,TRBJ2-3,TGTGCCAGCATCCCCGGGCAGGGGTTAATTTCCGGCACAGATACGCAGTATTTT,CASIPGQGLISGTDTQYF
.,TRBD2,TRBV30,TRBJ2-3,TGTGCCTGGAGTAGGCTGAGGACTAGCGGGAGTGAAGATACGCAGTATTTT,CAWSRLRTSGSEDTQYF
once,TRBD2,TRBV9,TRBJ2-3,TGTGCCAGCAGCGCCGGGACTAGTCGGACAGATACGCAGTATTTT,CASSAGTSRTDTQYF
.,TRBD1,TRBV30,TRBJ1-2,TGTGCCTGGGAACAGGGGCGTTATGGCTACACCTTC,CAWEQGRYGYTF
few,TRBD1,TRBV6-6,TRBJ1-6,TGTGCCAGCAGTAAAACGAAACAGGGGTATTCACCCCTCCACTTT,CASSKTKQGYSPLHF
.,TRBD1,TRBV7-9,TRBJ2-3,TGTGCCATCACACCGACAGGGGGCACAGATACGCAGTATTTT,CAITPTGGTDTQYF
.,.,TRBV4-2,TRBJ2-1,TGTGCCAGCAGCCAAGTTAGCGGTTCCTACAATGAGCAGTTCTTC,CASSQVSGSYNEQFF
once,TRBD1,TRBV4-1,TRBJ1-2,TGCGCCAGCAGCCAATCAGGGGGACAGCTTAACTATGGCTACACCTTC,CASSQSGGQLNYGYTF
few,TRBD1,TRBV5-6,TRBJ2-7,TGTGCCAGCAGCCCGACAGGGGTACCGGGGCAGTACTTC,CASSPTGVPGQYF
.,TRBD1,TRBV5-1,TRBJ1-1,TGCGCCAGCAGCTTGCTCACGGCTTTAGGGCGACAGGGGAGGACTGAAGCTTTCTTT,CASSLLTALGRQGRTEAFF
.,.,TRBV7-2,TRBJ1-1,TGTGCCAGCAGAACAGGGAACACTGAAGCTTTCTTT,CASRTGNTEAFF
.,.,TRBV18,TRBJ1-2,TGTGCCAGCTCACCAGGGGGCTCGACTAACTATGGCTACACCTTC,CASSPGGSTNYGYTF
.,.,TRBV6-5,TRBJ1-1,TGTGCCAGCGGAAGCGTCAGGGGTGAAGCTTTCTTT,CASGSVRGEAFF